This T cell receptor (beta chain) emerged from a study of T cell changes during pregnancy in multiple sclerosis. This table comes from immunoSEQ multiplex PCR, and its TCRdb copy is limited to in-frame clones, with some not included. The data hold about 49,000 clones, with about 91% observed a single time. Trimming cost V 1 base and J 0 bases, with 15 bases left between them. Per the germline V gene, CDR1 is SGHAT and CDR2 is FQNNGV. This CDR3 contains 17 residues. This sequence originates from a female donor in good health, enrolled as a control in a pregnancy study. The genes are TRBV11-2 and TRBJ1-2; tentative D call: TRBD1 (5 bases). The sample here was CD4+ T cells from peripheral blood mononuclear cells, taken in the second trimester of pregnancy. The CDR3 bases are TGTGCCAGCAGCTTAGGACAGATCCTAACTTCTAACTATGGCTACACCTTC. Protein sequence: CASSLGQILTSNYGYTF.